This T cell receptor beta chain was observed in a study of T-cell reconstitution after alpha-beta-depleted transplantation in children. Findings and caveats of the study: Several patients had high TCRbeta diversity at day 60; it came from surviving recipient T cells and thymic progenitors. Expanded graft clones, several hundred of them, were reportedly the source of alpha-beta T cells about two months after transplant.

Concerning this clonotype itself: The antigen is undetermined.

V was pared by 6 bases and J by 5 bases, with 13 bases of the junction left unmatched. Germline V CDR1 and CDR2: SQVTM, ANQGSEA. The CDR3 is 15 amino acids. Unique molecular identifiers were used in preparing the TCRbeta library. TCRdb re-derived calls from the PCR reads in MiXCR, one entry per CDR3 protein. The sample has around 490,000 distinct CDR3 sequences, roughly an eighth seen once. The sample in question was PBMCs, mostly from graft donor cells, obtained 180 days after TCRalphabeta/CD19-depleted stem cell transplant. This sequence originates from a female patient aged 2-10 years who had a stem cell transplant for aplastic anemia, so the T cells may come from the graft donor. The rearrangement joins TRBV29-1 to TRBJ2-5; 9 bases agree with TRBD1. CDR3 protein: CSVHGTGPRGETQYF. The CDR3 DNA reads as TGCAGCGTCCACGGGACAGGGCCACGCGGGGAGACCCAGTACTTC.